A selection of T cell receptor beta chains follows, all from one sample in a study of blood T cells in healthy people across ages. Each CDR3 protein gets one entry after TCRdb re-called the 5' RACE reads with MiXCR. The sample yields 950,000 to 1,200,000 distinct CDR3 sequences, roughly two fifths seen once. Sequencing was carried out using blood. The receptors were gathered from a man aged 18 to 30 in good health. Each CDR3 is given with its conserved first and last residue. Each record gives: V gene, clone size, D gene, J gene, CDR3 DNA, CDR3 protein. A D gene is named only where the DNA matches it firmly. Some rows mark clone size as missing; the rest say once, few, many or name a class of expanded clone.

V: TRBV11-2; size: .; D: TRBD2; J: TRBJ2-1; DNA: TGTGCCAGCAGCTTTTTACCTAGCGGGGGGGCCCTCCAGGTGTCCTACAATGAGCAGTTCTTC; CDR3: CASSFLPSGGALQVSYNEQFF
V: TRBV2; size: .; D: TRBD1; J: TRBJ2-7; DNA: TGTGCCAGCAGGGAGACAGGGGCAAGCTCCTACGAGCAGTACTTC; CDR3: CASRETGASSYEQYF
V: TRBV27; size: .; D: TRBD1; J: TRBJ1-3; DNA: TGTGCCAGCAGTTCTCACAGGGGAGCGGGAAACACCATATATTTT; CDR3: CASSSHRGAGNTIYF
V: TRBV11-1; size: .; D: TRBD1; J: TRBJ2-5; DNA: TGTGCCAGCATACCTACAACAAAAGAAAGCTTAGCGGGACAGGGGGCTCGGCAAGAGACCCAGTACTTC; CDR3: CASIPTTKESLAGQGARQETQYF
V: TRBV20-1; size: once; D: .; J: TRBJ1-1; DNA: TGCAGTGCTAGATCTGAAAGTAACACTGAAGCTTTCTTT; CDR3: CSARSESNTEAFF
V: TRBV2; size: .; D: .; J: TRBJ1-4; DNA: TGTGCCAGCAGCGAACAGTTTCCAACTAATGAAAAACTGTTTTTT; CDR3: CASSEQFPTNEKLFF
V: TRBV27; size: .; D: TRBD1; J: TRBJ1-5; DNA: TGTGCCAGCAGTTTGACGACAGGGGATCAGCCCCAGCATTTT; CDR3: CASSLTTGDQPQHF
V: TRBV6-5; size: .; D: TRBD1; J: TRBJ1-2; DNA: TGTGCCAGCAACCGGGACAGGTCTAACTATGGCTACACCTTC; CDR3: CASNRDRSNYGYTF
V: TRBV6-7; size: .; D: .; J: TRBJ1-5; DNA: TGTGCCAGACCCAGGAAGGGAGTATGGAATCAGCCCCAGCATTTT; CDR3: CARPRKGVWNQPQHF
V: TRBV25-1; size: .; D: TRBD1; J: TRBJ1-4; DNA: TGTGCCAGCAGTGGGGACAGGGAAAAACTGTTTTTT; CDR3: CASSGDREKLFF
V: TRBV5-1; size: few; D: .; J: TRBJ1-1; DNA: TGCGCCAGCAGCTACTGGGACGTCATGAACACTGAAGCTTTCTTT; CDR3: CASSYWDVMNTEAFF
V: TRBV9; size: many; D: .; J: TRBJ2-1; DNA: TGTGCCAGCAGCGACCCCTACAATGAGCAGTTCTTC; CDR3: CASSDPYNEQFF
V: TRBV20-1; size: once; D: .; J: TRBJ2-5; DNA: TGCAGTGCTAGAGATCGAAGGGAGTGCGAGACCCAGTACTTC; CDR3: CSARDRRECETQYF
V: TRBV20-1; size: few; D: .; J: TRBJ1-2; DNA: TGCAGTGCTAGTGGGGAGGACTATGGCTACACCTTC; CDR3: CSASGEDYGYTF
V: TRBV28; size: .; D: TRBD1; J: TRBJ1-2; DNA: TGTGCCAGCACCCGAGGACAGGTGGGGTTTACTGGCTACACCTTC; CDR3: CASTRGQVGFTGYTF
V: TRBV7-9; size: .; D: TRBD1; J: TRBJ1-2; DNA: TGTGCCAACAGCTCACCGGGACAGGTGATCTATGGCTACACCTTC; CDR3: CANSSPGQVIYGYTF
V: TRBV7-7; size: many; D: .; J: TRBJ2-1; DNA: TGTGCCAGCAGCTTATCTTTAGGGAATGAGCAGTTCTTC; CDR3: CASSLSLGNEQFF
V: TRBV12-3/TRBV12-4; size: .; D: TRBD2; J: TRBJ2-3; DNA: TGTGCCAGCAGTTTAGCGCCCCCTCCTAGCGGGTTCACAGATACGCAGTATTTT; CDR3: CASSLAPPPSGFTDTQYF
V: TRBV2; size: few; D: .; J: TRBJ1-2; DNA: TGTGCCAGCAGTCTGACACTGGGCTACACCTTC; CDR3: CASSLTLGYTF
V: TRBV12-3/TRBV12-4; size: .; D: TRBD2; J: TRBJ2-1; DNA: TGTGCCAGCAGTTTTACACGGGGGGGATACAATGAGCAGTTCTTC; CDR3: CASSFTRGGYNEQFF
V: TRBV28; size: few; D: .; J: TRBJ1-2; DNA: TGTGCCAGCAGTGAGGGGGGGCTAAACTATGGCTACACCTTC; CDR3: CASSEGGLNYGYTF
V: TRBV3-1; size: .; D: .; J: TRBJ2-7; DNA: TGTGCCAGCAGCCAAGATCCTTCTGGCTTAAGCTCCTACGAGCAGTACTTC; CDR3: CASSQDPSGLSSYEQYF
V: TRBV5-1; size: .; D: .; J: TRBJ2-3; DNA: TGCGCCAGCAGTACGGACACCGGCACAGAGACGCAGTATTTT; CDR3: CASSTDTGTETQYF